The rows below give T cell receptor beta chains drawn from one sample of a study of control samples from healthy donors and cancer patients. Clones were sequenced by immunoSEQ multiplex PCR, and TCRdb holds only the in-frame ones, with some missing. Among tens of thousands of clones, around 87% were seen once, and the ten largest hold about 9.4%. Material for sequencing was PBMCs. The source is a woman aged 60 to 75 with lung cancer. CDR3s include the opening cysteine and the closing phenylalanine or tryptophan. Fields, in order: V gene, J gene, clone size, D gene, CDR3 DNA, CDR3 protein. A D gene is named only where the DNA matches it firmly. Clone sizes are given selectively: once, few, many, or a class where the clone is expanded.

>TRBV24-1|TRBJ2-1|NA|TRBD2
TGTGCCACCAGTACTTCTAGCGGCGATTACAATGAGCAGTTCTTC
CATSTSSGDYNEQFF
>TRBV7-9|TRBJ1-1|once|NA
TGTGCCAGCAGCGATGGCCGGAACACTGAAGCTTTCTTT
CASSDGRNTEAFF
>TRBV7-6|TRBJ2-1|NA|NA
TGTGCCAGCACCTCGGCGTCCCAACCCTACAATGAGCAGTTCTTC
CASTSASQPYNEQFF
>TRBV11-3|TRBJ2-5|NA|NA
TGTGCCAGCCGGTTGTTAGGGAGGCCTAAAGAGACCCAGTACTTC
CASRLLGRPKETQYF
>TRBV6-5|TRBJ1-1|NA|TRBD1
TGTGCCAGCAGGTTAGGCGGACAGGCAGACACTGAAGCTTTCTTT
CASRLGGQADTEAFF
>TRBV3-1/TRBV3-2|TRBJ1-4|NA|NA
TGTGCCAGCAGCCAGTCCTCTTTGGGGCATGAAAAACTGTTTTTT
CASSQSSLGHEKLFF
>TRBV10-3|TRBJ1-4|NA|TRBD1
TGTGCCATCAGTCCTGACTGGGGACAGGGGGCTTCTTCTGAAAAACTGTTTTTT
CAISPDWGQGASSEKLFF
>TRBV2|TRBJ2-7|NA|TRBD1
TGTGCCAGTACGGGACAGGTCTCCTACGAGCAGTACTTC
CASTGQVSYEQYF
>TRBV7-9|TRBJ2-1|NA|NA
TGTGCCAGCAGCACCGCCGCGGATGAGCAGTTCTTC
CASSTAADEQFF
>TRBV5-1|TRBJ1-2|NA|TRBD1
TGCGCCAGCAGCCCGGACCCGGGACAGGGGAATGGCTACACCTTC
CASSPDPGQGNGYTF
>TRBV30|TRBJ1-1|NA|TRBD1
TGTGCCTGGAGTTCCCGGACAGGTGGTGGGAACACTGAAGCTTTCTTT
CAWSSRTGGGNTEAFF
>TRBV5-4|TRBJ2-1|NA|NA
TGTGCCAGCAGCTTGGCGGAAAAGCGGGCCAACAATGAGCAGTTCTTC
CASSLAEKRANNEQFF
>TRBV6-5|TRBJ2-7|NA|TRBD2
TGTAGCGGGGCCCTAAGCTCCTACGAGCAGTACTTC
CSGALSSYEQYF
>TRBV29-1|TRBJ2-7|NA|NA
TGCAGCGTTGGTTCGGACACTTCTGGGGAGCAGTACTTC
CSVGSDTSGEQYF
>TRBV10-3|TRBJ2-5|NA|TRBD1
TGTGCCATCAGCCTTGGACAGGAGCAAGAGACCCAGTACTTC
CAISLGQEQETQYF
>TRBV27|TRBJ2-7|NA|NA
TGTGCCAGCAGTCCGACCCCCTTACACGAGCAGTACTTC
CASSPTPLHEQYF
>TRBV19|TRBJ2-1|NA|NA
TGTGCCAGTAGTCGCCGGGGCTCCTACAATGAGCAGTTCTTC
CASSRRGSYNEQFF
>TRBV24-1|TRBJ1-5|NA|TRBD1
TGTGCCACCAGGGGGGACAGGGGGCCGAGTCAGCCCCAGCATTTT
CATRGDRGPSQPQHF
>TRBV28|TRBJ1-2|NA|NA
TGTGCCAGCCGAATTGGGCGGGCCGACTACACCTTC
CASRIGRADYTF
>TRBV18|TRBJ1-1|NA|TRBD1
TGTGCCAGCTCACCTAGGACAGGGCCCACCCGGGGACAGACTGAAGCTTTCTTT
CASSPRTGPTRGQTEAFF
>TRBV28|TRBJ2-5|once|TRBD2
TGTGCCAGCAGGCACAGATGGACTAGCGGGGAGACCCAGTACTTC
CASRHRWTSGETQYF
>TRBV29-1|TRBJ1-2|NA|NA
TGCAGCTTACTGGACCAAGGGTCATATGGCTACACCTTC
CSLLDQGSYGYTF
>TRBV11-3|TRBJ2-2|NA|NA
TGTGCCAGCAGCCCAGGGCCCGCCGGGGAGCTGTTTTTT
CASSPGPAGELFF
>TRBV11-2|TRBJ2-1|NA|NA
TGTGCCAGCAGCACCCCCCTCGAGCAGTTCTTC
CASSTPLEQFF
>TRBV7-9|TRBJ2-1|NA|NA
TGTGCCAGCACCGGGGACCGGGCCCGCAATGAGCAGTTCTTC
CASTGDRARNEQFF
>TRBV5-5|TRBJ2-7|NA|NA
TGTGCCAGCAGCGCTCCCAACAGGGTAGGCGAGCAGTACTTC
CASSAPNRVGEQYF
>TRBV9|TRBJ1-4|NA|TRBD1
TGTGCCAGCAGCTCCCGGACAGGGGGCGGTGAAAAACTGTTTTTT
CASSSRTGGGEKLFF
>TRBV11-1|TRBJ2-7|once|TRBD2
TGTGCGTCTAGCGGGAGTATCGAGTCCGAGCAGTACTTC
CASSGSIESEQYF
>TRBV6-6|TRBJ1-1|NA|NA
TGTGCCAGCAGTTCGACCAGTATTACCAACACTGAAGCTTTCTTT
CASSSTSITNTEAFF
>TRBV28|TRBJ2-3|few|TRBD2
TGTGCCAGCAGTCAGCGGGAGGGGGGCACAGATACGCAGTATTTT
CASSQREGGTDTQYF
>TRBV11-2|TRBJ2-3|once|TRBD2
TGTGCCAGCAGCGTAAGGCTAGCGGACACCACAGATACGCAGTATTTT
CASSVRLADTTDTQYF
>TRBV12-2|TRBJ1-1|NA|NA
TGTGCAAGTCGCTTAAGGGACAGGGAAGCTTTCTTT
CASRLRDREAFF
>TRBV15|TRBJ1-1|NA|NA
TGTGCCACCAGCAACCTAGACCGGACAGACTTATTGAACACTGAAGCTTTCTTT
CATSNLDRTDLLNTEAFF
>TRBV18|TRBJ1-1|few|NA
TGTGCCAGCTCCCCCCAATTGAACACTGAAGCTTTCTTT
CASSPQLNTEAFF
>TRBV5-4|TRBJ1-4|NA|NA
TGTGCCAGCAGCGACGGGGGAAAACTGTTTTTT
CASSDGGKLFF
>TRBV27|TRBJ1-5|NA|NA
TGTGCCAGCAGTTTAGGGACGGGGAATCAGCCCCAGCATTTT
CASSLGTGNQPQHF
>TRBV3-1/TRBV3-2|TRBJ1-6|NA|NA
TGTGCCAGCAGCCAGGGTTCCTTGAATTCACCCCTCCACTTT
CASSQGSLNSPLHF
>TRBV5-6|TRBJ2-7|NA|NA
TGTGCCAGCAGCTTGGTGGCAGGAGTATCCTACGAGCAGTACTTC
CASSLVAGVSYEQYF
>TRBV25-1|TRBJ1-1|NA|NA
TGTGCCAGCATACGAGGGGCAGGCACTGAAGCTTTCTTT
CASIRGAGTEAFF
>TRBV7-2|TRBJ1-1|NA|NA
TGTGCCAGCACCCCCTCAGTGGGCATGAACACTGAAGCTTTCTTT
CASTPSVGMNTEAFF
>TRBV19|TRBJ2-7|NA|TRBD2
TGTGCCAGTAGTATAGGGGCTAGCGGGTCCCTTTACGAGCAGTACTTC
CASSIGASGSLYEQYF
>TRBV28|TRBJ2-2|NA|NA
TGTGCCAGCAGATATACAGGAAACACCGGGGAGCTGTTTTTT
CASRYTGNTGELFF
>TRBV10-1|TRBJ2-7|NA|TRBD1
TGCGCCAGCAGCGCCGGGACAGTGCGCGAGCAGTACTTC
CASSAGTVREQYF
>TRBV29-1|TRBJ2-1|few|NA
TGCAGCGTTGATTTGGAGGACTCCTACAATGAGCAGTTCTTC
CSVDLEDSYNEQFF
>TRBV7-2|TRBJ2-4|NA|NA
TGTGCCAGCAGCAACCGGGAGAAGGCCAAAAACATTCAGTACTTC
CASSNREKAKNIQYF
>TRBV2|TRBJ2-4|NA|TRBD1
TGTGCCAGCAGGCCCAAAGGGGGCGGATTTCCCCTCCTTCAGTACTTC
CASRPKGGGFPLLQYF
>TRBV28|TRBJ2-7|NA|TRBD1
TGTGCCAGCAGTCCGGGACAGAGCTACGAGCAGTACTTC
CASSPGQSYEQYF
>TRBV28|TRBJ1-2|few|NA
TGTGCCAGCAGCCTTCCCGGGACACCGGATAACTATGGCTACACCTTC
CASSLPGTPDNYGYTF
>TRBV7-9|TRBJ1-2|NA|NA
TGTGCCAGCAGCTTAGCGCTTACAGAGGGCGGCTACACCTTC
CASSLALTEGGYTF
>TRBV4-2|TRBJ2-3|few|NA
TGTGCCAGCAGCCCCCGACTTCAGCGGAGACCCACAGATACGCAGTATTTT
CASSPRLQRRPTDTQYF
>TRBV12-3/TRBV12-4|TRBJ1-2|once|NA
TGTGCCAGCAGTAGGGGACCAGATGGCTACACCTTC
CASSRGPDGYTF
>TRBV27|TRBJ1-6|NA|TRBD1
TGTGCCAGCAGTAAAGCCGGGACAGGGTGGAATTCACCCCTCCACTTT
CASSKAGTGWNSPLHF
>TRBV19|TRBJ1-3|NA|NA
TGTGCCAGTAGTATAGGGACTCTCTCTGGAAACACCATATATTTT
CASSIGTLSGNTIYF
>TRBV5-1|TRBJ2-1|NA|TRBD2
TGCGCCAGCAGCCCCAAGACTAGCGGGAGGGCCAATGAGCAGTTCTTC
CASSPKTSGRANEQFF
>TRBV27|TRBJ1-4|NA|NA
TGTGCCAGCACCCCCAGCGGACGGGGGGATAATGAAAAACTGTTTTTT
CASTPSGRGDNEKLFF
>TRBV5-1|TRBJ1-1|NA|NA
TGCGCCAGCAGCTTGGGGGACCAAGGGACTGAAGCTTTCTTT
CASSLGDQGTEAFF
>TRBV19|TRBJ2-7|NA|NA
TGTGCCAGTAGTCCTAGAGACAGCCACGAGCAGTACTTC
CASSPRDSHEQYF
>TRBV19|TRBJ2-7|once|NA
TGTGCCAGTAGTACCACAGGTAGGGGGGAGCAGTACTTC
CASSTTGRGEQYF
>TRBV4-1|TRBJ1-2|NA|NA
TGCGCCAGCAGCCAAGTCAGTAGGACAGCTATAGGCTACACCTTC
CASSQVSRTAIGYTF